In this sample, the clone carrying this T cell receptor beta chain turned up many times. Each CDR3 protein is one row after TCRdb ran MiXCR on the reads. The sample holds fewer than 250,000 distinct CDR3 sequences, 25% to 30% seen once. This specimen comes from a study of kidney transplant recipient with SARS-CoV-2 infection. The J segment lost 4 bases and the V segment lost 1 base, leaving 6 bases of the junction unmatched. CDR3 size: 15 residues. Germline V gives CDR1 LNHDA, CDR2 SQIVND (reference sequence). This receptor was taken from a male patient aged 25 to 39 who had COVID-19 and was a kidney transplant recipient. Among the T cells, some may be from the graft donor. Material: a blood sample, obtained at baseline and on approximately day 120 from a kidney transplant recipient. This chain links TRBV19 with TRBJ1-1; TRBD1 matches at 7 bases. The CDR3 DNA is TGTGCCAGTAGTATAGTGGCAGGGGGTGTCACTGAAGCTTTCTTT. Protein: CASSIVAGGVTEAFF.